This TCR beta chain was recorded in a study of cytomegalovirus exposure and HLA in healthy donors. Study findings and constraints: Some V segments, TRBV6-2 and TRBV6-3 among them, were indistinguishable and were therefore excluded.

The CDR3 runs 14 residues. Germline V lookup: CDR1 LNHDA, CDR2 SQIVND (reference sequence). V was pared by 6 bases and J by 2 bases, with 12 bases between. About this clone: Antigen specificity is unknown.

The PCR ran on 60 Vbeta and 13 Jbeta primers. Per the authors' pipeline: Later, an analysis found 80 million or so unique TCR beta chains, and approximately 10 million of these were shared. The method was immunoSEQ multiplex PCR; TCRdb's version includes in-frame clones alone and lacks a portion of them. D and trimming were read from the DNA, whereas the V and J calls and clone size are those reported in that table. The table shows some 130,000 clones, with more than 80% occurring only once. The specimen was PBMCs. The TCR sequence derives from a man aged 35 to 55 in good health and CMV-seronegative. The chain recombines TRBV19 with TRBJ2-3; a weak D match, TRBD1 (6 bases). The CDR3: CASRVKGDTDTQYF. The CDR3 nucleotides are TGTGCCAGTAGAGTTAAGGGGGACACAGATACGCAGTATTTT.